Listed below are T cell receptor beta chains from one sample, sequenced in a study of identical twins. MiXCR, run by TCRdb on the 5' RACE reads, gives a single entry per CDR3 protein. The table has some 600,000 distinct CDR3 sequences, under 8.5% seen once. Separately, the same data were catalogued under a study of yellow fever vaccine responses in identical twins.

Specimen: PBMCs. The receptor source for this set is a woman between 18 and 30 years old in good health. The CDR3 runs from the conserved cysteine through the conserved F or W. A D gene is named only where the DNA matches it firmly. Some rows have no size entry. The others give once, few or many, or a class for an expanded clone.

DNA,CDR3,D,J,V,size
TGTGCCAGCAGAACAACAGGACACCAGAACACTGAAGCTTTCTTT,CASRTTGHQNTEAFF,.,TRBJ1-1,TRBV6-1,few
TGCGCCAGCAGCGGACAGGCGACCTCTGGGGCCAACGTCCTGACTTTC,CASSGQATSGANVLTF,TRBD1,TRBJ2-6,TRBV5-1,many
TGTGCCAGCAGCAGAAGGGGGGCAGAATATATAAATTCACCCCTCCACTTT,CASSRRGAEYINSPLHF,.,TRBJ1-6,TRBV14,many
TGTGCCAGCAAAGACCCAAGTAACACTGAAGCTTTCTTT,CASKDPSNTEAFF,.,TRBJ1-1,TRBV27,many
TGTGCCACGAGGGTCCAGGGGTTTTATGGCTACACCTTC,CATRVQGFYGYTF,.,TRBJ1-2,TRBV12-3/TRBV12-4,.
TGTGCCAGCAGAACCGGGACCCAAGGCAGAGCTTTCTTT,CASRTGTQGRAFF,.,TRBJ1-1,TRBV6-1,few
TGCAGCGTTGAGGTTCCGAACAAGAGCTCTGGAAACACCATATATTTT,CSVEVPNKSSGNTIYF,.,TRBJ1-3,TRBV29-1,many
TGTGCCAGCAGTTTGGGGACAGGGTCCCTCTCCTACGAGCAGTACTTC,CASSLGTGSLSYEQYF,TRBD1,TRBJ2-7,TRBV12-3/TRBV12-4,few
TGTGCCAGCAGCCGTCTTGGATCGACAGGGGGCCTAAACTATGGCTACACCTTC,CASSRLGSTGGLNYGYTF,TRBD1,TRBJ1-2,TRBV11-1,.
TGTGCCAGCAGTGAATATGGGGCAGGGACCTACGAGCAGTACTTC,CASSEYGAGTYEQYF,.,TRBJ2-7,TRBV25-1,few
TGCAGCGTGGGGTCTATCGTCCATAGCTCCTACAATGAGCAGTTCTTC,CSVGSIVHSSYNEQFF,.,TRBJ2-1,TRBV29-1,many
TGTGCCAGCAGACGAGACAGCGCAAATTCACCCCTCCACTTT,CASRRDSANSPLHF,.,TRBJ1-6,TRBV6-1,.
TGCAGTGCTATCCCGACTAGCGGGAGGGTTGCAGCGCAAGAGACCCAGTACTTC,CSAIPTSGRVAAQETQYF,TRBD2,TRBJ2-5,TRBV20-1,few
TGTGCAAGTCGCTTAGCGCTAATAGGGCGGGAGTCATACGAGCAGTACTTC,CASRLALIGRESYEQYF,.,TRBJ2-7,TRBV12-2,few
TGCGCCAGCAGCCCATCCGGGACACATACGGAAGATACGCAGTATTTT,CASSPSGTHTEDTQYF,.,TRBJ2-3,TRBV5-1,.
TGCGCCAGCAGCATCAGCGGGGGGCTTCACACCGGGGAGCTGTTTTTT,CASSISGGLHTGELFF,TRBD2,TRBJ2-2,TRBV5-1,many
TGTGCTAGTGGTTTGGTCACTAGCGGGAGGAATGAGCAGTTCTTC,CASGLVTSGRNEQFF,TRBD2,TRBJ2-1,TRBV12-5,few
TGTGCCAGCAGCGTAGGAGTATGGGACTACGAGCAGTACTTC,CASSVGVWDYEQYF,.,TRBJ2-7,TRBV9,many
TGCGCCAGCAGCTTGGAGGACGGGCGCCAAGAGACCCAGTACTTC,CASSLEDGRQETQYF,.,TRBJ2-5,TRBV5-1,few
TGTGCCAGCAGCGTAAGACAGGAGAGTACTGAAGCTTTCTTT,CASSVRQESTEAFF,.,TRBJ1-1,TRBV9,few
TGTGCCAGCAGCCCAGGTCTCGTGGATGAGCAGTTCTTC,CASSPGLVDEQFF,.,TRBJ2-1,TRBV12-3/TRBV12-4,many
TGCGCCAGCAGCTTAGCCGTACAGAACACCGGGGAGCTGTTTTTT,CASSLAVQNTGELFF,.,TRBJ2-2,TRBV5-1,many
TGCAGTGCGGGGGACTACCGGGGGACCCAGTACTTC,CSAGDYRGTQYF,TRBD2,TRBJ2-5,TRBV20-1,.
TGTGCCATCAGTGACCGGGACTATAATGAGCAGTTCTTC,CAISDRDYNEQFF,TRBD2,TRBJ2-1,TRBV10-3,.
TGTGCCAGCAGCCCCAGGGCCGGGGTTGAAAAACTGTTTTTT,CASSPRAGVEKLFF,.,TRBJ1-4,TRBV11-2,.
TGTGCCAGCAGTTTCCAGGGCCCAACCGGGGAGCTGTTTTTT,CASSFQGPTGELFF,.,TRBJ2-2,TRBV12-3/TRBV12-4,many
TGCGCCAGCAGCCCGCCCGATTCAGGGAGGAACACTGAAGCTTTCTTT,CASSPPDSGRNTEAFF,.,TRBJ1-1,TRBV5-1,few
TGTGCCAGCAGCTTAGACGCTCTCGACAGGGGGCTAGAACAGCCCCAGCATTTT,CASSLDALDRGLEQPQHF,TRBD1,TRBJ1-5,TRBV7-8,.
TGTGCCAGCAGTAGGGGACTAGCGGGAGGGGTTAATGAGCAGTTCTTC,CASSRGLAGGVNEQFF,TRBD2,TRBJ2-1,TRBV11-1,.
TGTGCCACCAGTGGGGACAGGGCACCAACCGGGGAGCTGTTTTTT,CATSGDRAPTGELFF,TRBD1,TRBJ2-2,TRBV24-1,many
TGTGCCAGCAGCCATGATTATTATAGCAATCAGCCCCAGCATTTT,CASSHDYYSNQPQHF,.,TRBJ1-5,TRBV3-1,few
TGTGCCACCAGTGATATATATGGCGGGACGCAAGAGACCCAGTACTTC,CATSDIYGGTQETQYF,.,TRBJ2-5,TRBV24-1,few
TGTGCCAGCAGTGAACGGTCCTACGAGCAGTACTTC,CASSERSYEQYF,.,TRBJ2-7,TRBV2,many
TGCGCCAGCAGCTTGGTAACAGGGGCGGGGAACACTGAAGCTTTCTTT,CASSLVTGAGNTEAFF,TRBD1,TRBJ1-1,TRBV5-1,.
TGCAGCGTTGGAGAGGGGATCGGGGAGCTGTTTTTT,CSVGEGIGELFF,.,TRBJ2-2,TRBV29-1,.
TGTGCCAGCAGCCAAGATGTGATGGCTAGCGGGAGTATGGAGCAGTTCTTC,CASSQDVMASGSMEQFF,TRBD2,TRBJ2-1,TRBV3-1,many
TGTGCCACCAGCAGAGATGACACCGGGGAGCTGTTTTTT,CATSRDDTGELFF,.,TRBJ2-2,TRBV15,few
TGTGCCAGCAGTCCCCGACAGGGTTCTCCTATTGGCTACACCTTC,CASSPRQGSPIGYTF,TRBD1,TRBJ1-2,TRBV12-3/TRBV12-4,many
TGTGCCAGCAGCGCCACCGGTAGCGGGGGGGCGGAGACCCAGTACTTC,CASSATGSGGAETQYF,TRBD2,TRBJ2-5,TRBV4-2,.
TGTGCCAGCGGACAGGGGGGGACTAAACGATGGGGTGGTGAGCAGTTCTTC,CASGQGGTKRWGGEQFF,TRBD1,TRBJ2-1,TRBV19,few
TGCAGTGCTAGTTACGTCTACACCTTC,CSASYVYTF,.,TRBJ1-2,TRBV20-1,.
TGCGCCAGCTCGTCGGGCGGTGTTTTTTCGGAAAAACTGTTTTTT,CASSSGGVFSEKLFF,.,TRBJ1-4,TRBV5-1,many
TGTGCCAGCAGTTTCAGGGCAGGGTATCAGCCCCAGCATTTT,CASSFRAGYQPQHF,.,TRBJ1-5,TRBV6-5,few
TGCAGTGCTAGAGCCTCCCGGACTAGCGGGGGAGAGCAGTTCTTC,CSARASRTSGGEQFF,TRBD2,TRBJ2-1,TRBV20-1,.
TGCGCCAGCAGCCGGCTCGCTGGGGACAACACTGAAGCTTTCTTT,CASSRLAGDNTEAFF,.,TRBJ1-1,TRBV5-1,.